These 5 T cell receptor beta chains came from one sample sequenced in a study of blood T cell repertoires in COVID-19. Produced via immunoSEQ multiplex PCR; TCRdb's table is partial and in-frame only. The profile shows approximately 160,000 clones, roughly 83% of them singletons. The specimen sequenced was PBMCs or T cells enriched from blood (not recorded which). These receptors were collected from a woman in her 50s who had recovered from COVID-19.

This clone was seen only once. The CDR3: CASSSSGTGNGYTF. CDR3 sequence (DNA): TGTGCCAGCAGCTCTTCCGGGACAGGGAATGGCTACACCTTC. The chain carries TRBV7-2 and TRBJ1-2; 9 bases fit TRBD1. The trim removed 4 bases at V and 6 bases at J, leaving 6 bases unmatched. The CDR3 runs 14 residues. CDR1 SGHTA and CDR2 FQGNSA come from the germline V gene.

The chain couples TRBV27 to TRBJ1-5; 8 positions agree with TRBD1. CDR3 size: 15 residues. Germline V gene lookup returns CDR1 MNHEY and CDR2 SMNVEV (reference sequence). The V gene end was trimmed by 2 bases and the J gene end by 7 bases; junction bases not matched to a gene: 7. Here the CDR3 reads CASSLRTGLRQPQHF. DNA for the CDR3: TGTGCCAGCAGTTTACGGACAGGGTTGAGGCAGCCCCAGCATTTT.

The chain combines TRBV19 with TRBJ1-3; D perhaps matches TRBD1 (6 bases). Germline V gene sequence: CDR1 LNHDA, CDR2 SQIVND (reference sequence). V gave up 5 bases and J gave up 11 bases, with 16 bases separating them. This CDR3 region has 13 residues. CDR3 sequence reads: CASSAATGNPIYF. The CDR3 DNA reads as TGTGCCAGTAGTGCCGCAACAGGGAACCCCATATATTTT.

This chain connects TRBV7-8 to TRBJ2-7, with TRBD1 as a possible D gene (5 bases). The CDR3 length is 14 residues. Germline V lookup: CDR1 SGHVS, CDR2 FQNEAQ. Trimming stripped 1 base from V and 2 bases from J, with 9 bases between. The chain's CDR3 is CASSLVTGTYEQYV. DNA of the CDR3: TGTGCCAGCAGCTTAGTAACAGGAACCTACGAGCAGTACGTC.

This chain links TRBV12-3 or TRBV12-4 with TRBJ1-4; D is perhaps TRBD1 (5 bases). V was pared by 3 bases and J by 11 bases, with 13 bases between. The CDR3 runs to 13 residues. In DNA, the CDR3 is TGTGCCAGCAGTTTCGCAGGGAGGGTTAAACTGTTTTTT. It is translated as CASSFAGRVKLFF.